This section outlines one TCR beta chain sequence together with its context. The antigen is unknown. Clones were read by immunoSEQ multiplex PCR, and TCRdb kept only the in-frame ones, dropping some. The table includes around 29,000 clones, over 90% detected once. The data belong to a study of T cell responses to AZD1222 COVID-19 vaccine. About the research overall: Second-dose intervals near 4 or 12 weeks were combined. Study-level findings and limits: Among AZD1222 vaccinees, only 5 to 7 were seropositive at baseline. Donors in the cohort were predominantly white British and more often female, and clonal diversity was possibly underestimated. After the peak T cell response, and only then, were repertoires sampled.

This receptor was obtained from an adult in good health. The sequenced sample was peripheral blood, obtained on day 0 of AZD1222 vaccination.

CDR3 sequence reads: CSATFGPKGFF. DNA of the CDR3: TGCAGTGCCACCTTCGGGCCGAAGGGGTTCTTC. This chain connects TRBV20-1 to TRBJ2-1, with unresolved D. CDR1 DFQATT and CDR2 SNEGSKA come from the germline V gene (reference sequence). The CDR3 length is 11 residues. Trimming removed 6 bases at V and 15 bases at J, with 18 bases between.